These T cell receptor beta chains were read from a single sample in a study of T cells in Graves' hyperthyroidism and ophthalmopathy. TCRdb recomputed calls from the multiplex PCR reads with MiXCR, one row per CDR3 protein. This sample has 700,000 to 850,000 distinct CDR3 sequences, with approximately 40% found just once. Sequenced material: blood. These receptors all come from a woman between 40 and 55 years old with Graves' hyperthyroidism. CDR3s include the opening cysteine and the closing phenylalanine or tryptophan. A D gene is named only where the DNA matches it firmly. A clone size is listed for some rows: how often the clone was seen (once, few, many), or a class if it is expanded.

many	TRBV10-3	TRBJ1-6	TRBD1	TGTGCCACTCAACCGGACAGGGGAAGCTCCTATAATTCACCCCTCCACTTT	CATQPDRGSSYNSPLHF
few	TRBV4-3	TRBJ2-7	TRBD2	TGCGCCAGCAGCCAAGGACTAGCGGGAGTGATCGAGCAGTACTTC	CASSQGLAGVIEQYF
many	TRBV7-2	TRBJ2-7	NA	TGTGCCAGCAGCTTAAGCTCTAGCCTGAGCTCCTACGAGCAGTACTTC	CASSLSSSLSSYEQYF
many	TRBV20-1	TRBJ1-1	TRBD1	TGCAGTGCGATTCACCGGGACAGTAAGAACACTGAAGCTTTCTTT	CSAIHRDSKNTEAFF
NA	TRBV7-9	TRBJ1-2	NA	TGTGCCAGCAGCTTACAAACAGACGAGGGCTACACCTTC	CASSLQTDEGYTF
few	TRBV24-1	TRBJ2-1	TRBD2	TGTGCCACCAGTGATTCGGCTAGCGGGGGAGGTGAGCAGTTCTTC	CATSDSASGGGEQFF
NA	TRBV5-4	TRBJ1-1	NA	TGTGCCACCCAACCGAAAACTACGAACACTGAAGCTTTCTTT	CATQPKTTNTEAFF
NA	TRBV5-1	TRBJ1-1	TRBD1	TGCGCCAGCAGCGTACAGGGGGCCCCGAACACTGAAGCTTTCTTT	CASSVQGAPNTEAFF
NA	TRBV3-1	TRBJ1-1	NA	TGTGCCAGCAGCCCCCTGGTATCCCCGACGGCTTTCTTT	CASSPLVSPTAFF
NA	TRBV19	TRBJ2-2	TRBD2	TGTGCCAGTAGAAGTTCGGCGGGGGGTAGCGGGGAGCTGTTTTTT	CASRSSAGGSGELFF
few	TRBV6-6	TRBJ2-7	NA	TGTGCCAGCAGTTACTCGAAGGCTGAACCCTACGAGCAGTACTTC	CASSYSKAEPYEQYF
once	TRBV5-1	TRBJ1-1	NA	TGCGCCAGCAGCCAAGATTACCCCTTGACAGGACCGAACACTGAAGCTTTCTTT	CASSQDYPLTGPNTEAFF
many	TRBV6-6	TRBJ1-2	NA	TGTGCCACACAGATTTCCGTGAACTATGGCTACACCTTC	CATQISVNYGYTF
few	TRBV10-3	TRBJ2-5	TRBD2	TGTGCCGTCAGTGAGTCATCTAGCGGGAGGGCCGGGCAAGAGACCCAGTACTTC	CAVSESSSGRAGQETQYF
few	TRBV11-1	TRBJ2-7	TRBD1	TGTGCCAGCAGCCCCTTTGGGACAGGACATAACGAGCAGTACTTC	CASSPFGTGHNEQYF
once	TRBV6-1	TRBJ1-5	NA	TGTGCCAGCAATTACGGGAAATTAAGCAATCAGCCCCAGCATTTT	CASNYGKLSNQPQHF
few	TRBV19	TRBJ1-2	NA	TGTGCCAGTAGTATAGGTCCAGGGCCGGGCTATGGCTACACCTTC	CASSIGPGPGYGYTF
NA	TRBV5-6	TRBJ2-2	TRBD1	TGTGCCAGCAGTACCAGGGGGAACGGGGAGCTGTTTTTT	CASSTRGNGELFF
many	TRBV7-2	TRBJ2-7	TRBD1	TGTGCCAGCAGATATGCCGGGACAGAGACCTACGAGCAGTACTTC	CASRYAGTETYEQYF
many	TRBV10-3	TRBJ1-6	NA	TGTGCCATCAGGGAGGGACAAACTAATTCACCCTTCCACTTT	CAIREGQTNSPFHF
NA	TRBV7-9	TRBJ1-1	NA	TGTGCCAGCAGCGGCACTACAGCAAAGAACACTGAAGCTTTCTTT	CASSGTTAKNTEAFF
many	TRBV19	TRBJ1-1	NA	TGTGCCAGTAACCGTTATACTGAAGCTTTCTTT	CASNRYTEAFF
few	TRBV5-4	TRBJ1-2	NA	TGTGCCAGCAGCTTGTCCCCCATCGGGAACTATGGCTACACCTTC	CASSLSPIGNYGYTF
many	TRBV29-1	TRBJ1-1	NA	TGCAGCGTTGTCCGCATGAACACTGAAGCTTTCTTT	CSVVRMNTEAFF
NA	TRBV7-2	TRBJ1-6	TRBD1	TGTGCCAGCAGCCAAGAAAGAACACAGGGGTGGGATTCACCCCTCCACTTT	CASSQERTQGWDSPLHF
NA	TRBV6-1	TRBJ2-7	TRBD2	TGTGCCAGCAGTCCACCGACTAGCGGGAGTCTCGAGCAGTACTTC	CASSPPTSGSLEQYF
many	TRBV9	TRBJ1-5	NA	TGTGCCAGCAGCGTCGATGACAGGTGGAATCAGCCCCAGCATTTT	CASSVDDRWNQPQHF
few	TRBV5-5	TRBJ1-5	TRBD1	TGTGCCAGCAGCATCGAGTGGACAGGGGTTGATAGCAATCAGCCCCAGCATTTT	CASSIEWTGVDSNQPQHF
NA	TRBV29-1	TRBJ1-2	TRBD1	TGCAGCGCCTCACCCCGGACAGGGACAACCTTC	CSASPRTGTTF
NA	TRBV19	TRBJ2-7	TRBD1	TGTGCCAGTAGTGCCCGGGACAGGAACTACGAGCAGTACTTC	CASSARDRNYEQYF
NA	TRBV27	TRBJ1-1	NA	TGTGCCAGCAGTCCTAGGATAGGACAGGAAGCTTTCTTT	CASSPRIGQEAFF
many	TRBV12-3/TRBV12-4	TRBJ1-4	TRBD1	TGTGCCAGCAGCTGGGACAGGGAAAAACTGTTTTTT	CASSWDREKLFF
NA	TRBV4-1	TRBJ2-7	TRBD2	TGCGCCAGCAGCCGCCTAGCGGGGGGAATTTACGAGCAGTACTTC	CASSRLAGGIYEQYF
many	TRBV24-1	TRBJ2-2	NA	TGTGCCACCAGTGATCGAGGAACCGTCACCGGGGAGCTGTTTTTT	CATSDRGTVTGELFF
NA	TRBV20-1	TRBJ2-1	NA	TGCAGTGCTGGAGCCTCGGGCGCGTACAATGAGCAGTTCTTC	CSAGASGAYNEQFF
many	TRBV10-3	TRBJ2-7	TRBD1	TGTGCCATCAGTGACCCGGGACAGGGGGCCCACGAGCAGTACTTC	CAISDPGQGAHEQYF
NA	TRBV7-2	TRBJ1-1	NA	TGTGCCAGCAGTGGAGGGGAGTACACTGAAGCTTTCTTT	CASSGGEYTEAFF
few	TRBV7-8	TRBJ2-5	NA	TGTGCCAGCAGCTTAGGTCGGGGAAGCCAAGAGACCCAGTACTTC	CASSLGRGSQETQYF
NA	TRBV2	TRBJ1-5	TRBD1	TGTGCCAGCAGGATTCAGGGGGCGAATCAGCCCCAGCATTTT	CASRIQGANQPQHF
many	TRBV20-1	TRBJ1-1	TRBD1	TGCAGTGCTAGATCCACCGGGACAGCCCCTAGAGGTTTCTTT	CSARSTGTAPRGFF
NA	TRBV29-1	TRBJ1-1	NA	TGCAGCGTTGGAGGGAGAAGCGGGGGGGGGACGGTGAACACTGAAGCTTTCTTT	CSVGGRSGGGTVNTEAFF
many	TRBV4-1	TRBJ1-1	NA	TGCGCCAGCAGCCAGTGGACAGCGGCGAACACTGAAGCTTTCTTT	CASSQWTAANTEAFF
few	TRBV10-1	TRBJ2-3	NA	TGTGCCAGCAGCGAAGGACTTACAGATACGCAGTATTTT	CASSEGLTDTQYF
NA	TRBV6-5	TRBJ1-2	TRBD1	TGTGCCAGCAGCCGTCGGGACAGCGACAGGGCCATTAACTATGGCTACACCTTC	CASSRRDSDRAINYGYTF
NA	TRBV7-8	TRBJ1-4	NA	TGTGCCAGCACCGAAACGCGCAGAACCGCAACTAATGAAAAACTGTTTTTT	CASTETRRTATNEKLFF
NA	TRBV5-5	TRBJ2-7	NA	TGCGCCAGCAGCCAAGATCGGGTCGACTTCTTCTCCTACGAGCAGTACTTC	CASSQDRVDFFSYEQYF
NA	TRBV3-1	TRBJ1-2	NA	TGTGCCAGCACCCTAGGGCCGGCAGCTGCTAACTATGGCTACACCTTC	CASTLGPAAANYGYTF
few	TRBV5-4	TRBJ1-1	NA	TGTGCCAGCAGCTTTGCAACTAAGATAGACACTGAAGCTTTCTTT	CASSFATKIDTEAFF
NA	TRBV7-6	TRBJ1-6	TRBD1	TGTGCCAGCAGCCACACAGAGGGGGCCGGGACGTCACCCCTCCACTTT	CASSHTEGAGTSPLHF
NA	TRBV7-2	TRBJ2-5	NA	TGTGCCAGCAGCTCCTTGCGTACGACGTCCGCGGGGGAGACCCAGTACTTC	CASSSLRTTSAGETQYF
many	TRBV10-2	TRBJ2-7	NA	TGCGCCAGCAGTGTCGCAAATCACGAAGGGTCCCCCTACGAGCAGTACTTC	CASSVANHEGSPYEQYF
NA	TRBV19	TRBJ2-2	TRBD2	TGTGCCAGTAGTATCAGTCCTAGCGGGAGGACCGGGGAGCTGTTTTTT	CASSISPSGRTGELFF
NA	TRBV7-9	TRBJ2-3	NA	TGTGCCAGCGGGGGCACAGATACGCAGTATTTT	CASGGTDTQYF
NA	TRBV11-2	TRBJ1-1	TRBD1	TGTGCCAGCAGTTCGACTCCGGGACAGGGGATAGACGGCACTGAAGCTTTCTTT	CASSSTPGQGIDGTEAFF
NA	TRBV7-2	TRBJ1-6	NA	TGTGCCAGCAGCCAAAATTATAACTCACCCCTCCACTTT	CASSQNYNSPLHF
many	TRBV9	TRBJ1-6	TRBD1	TGTGCCAGCGGGGGACAGGAAAATTCACCCCTCCACTTT	CASGGQENSPLHF
few	TRBV20-1	TRBJ2-2	NA	TGCAGTGCCAACCAGGGACTCTGGGGGACCGGGGAGCTGTTTTTT	CSANQGLWGTGELFF
few	TRBV20-1	TRBJ2-7	TRBD2	TGCAGTGCTAGAGATAACCGGGGACTAGGTGGAGGCTACGAGCAGTACTTC	CSARDNRGLGGGYEQYF
many	TRBV6-1	TRBJ1-5	NA	TGTGCCAGCGCGGAAGGTTACGGTAGTCAGCCCCAGCATTTT	CASAEGYGSQPQHF
NA	TRBV13	TRBJ1-4	NA	TGTGCCAGCAGCTTCGGGGGGACCAACTATGAAGGTAAACTGTTTTTT	CASSFGGTNYEGKLFF